These T cell receptor beta chains were read from a single sample in a study of blood T cell repertoires in COVID-19. Clones were read by immunoSEQ multiplex PCR, and TCRdb kept only the in-frame ones, dropping some. The table has approximately 140,000 clones, about four fifths seen once. Sequencing was carried out using peripheral blood. Source of these receptors: a man aged 70 or older with acute or convalescent COVID-19. Both conserved end residues are part of each CDR3. A D gene is named only where the DNA matches it firmly. For some rows the clone size is stated as once, few or many, or as a class when expanded; others skip it.

size: -
V: TRBV7-6
D: TRBD1
J: TRBJ2-1
DNA: TGTGCCAGCAGCCCTCAGACAGGGAGCTCCTACAATGAGCAGTTCTTC
CDR3: CASSPQTGSSYNEQFF

size: -
V: TRBV29-1
D: TRBD1
J: TRBJ1-2
DNA: TGCAGCGGGACCGGGACAGGGGACTATGGCTACACCTTC
CDR3: CSGTGTGDYGYTF

size: -
V: TRBV19
D: TRBD1
J: TRBJ1-5
DNA: TGTGCCAGTAGTATCCCCGACAGGGAGGTCAATCAGCCCCAGCATTTT
CDR3: CASSIPDREVNQPQHF

size: -
V: TRBV18
D: TRBD1
J: TRBJ2-5
DNA: TGTGCCAGCTCACCATGGGACAGCCAAGAGACCCAGTACTTC
CDR3: CASSPWDSQETQYF

size: -
V: TRBV5-1
D: -
J: TRBJ1-1
DNA: TGCGCCAGCAGCTTGGCTACGGGGATGAACACTGAAGCTTTCTTT
CDR3: CASSLATGMNTEAFF

size: -
V: TRBV14
D: -
J: TRBJ2-1
DNA: TGTGCCAGCAGCAGGACGTGGGGGCTAAATGAGCAGTTCTTC
CDR3: CASSRTWGLNEQFF

size: -
V: TRBV2
D: -
J: TRBJ1-6
DNA: TGTGCCAGCAGTGAGCGGCTCCCGGAGGTTAATTCACCCCTCCACTTT
CDR3: CASSERLPEVNSPLHF

size: -
V: TRBV27
D: -
J: TRBJ2-5
DNA: TGTGCCAGCAGTCGACAGCTTATCCTGGGCGACGTAGACCTTCAAGAGACCCAGTACTTC
CDR3: CASSRQLILGDVDLQETQYF

size: -
V: TRBV6-6
D: -
J: TRBJ2-1
DNA: TGTGCCAGCAGTATACTCCTTAGCTCCTACAATGAGCAGTTCTTC
CDR3: CASSILLSSYNEQFF

size: once
V: TRBV28
D: -
J: TRBJ1-4
DNA: TGTGCCAGCAGTAGACCGGGGGAGGGTCTTAAAAAACTGTTTTTT
CDR3: CASSRPGEGLKKLFF

size: -
V: TRBV29-1
D: TRBD2
J: TRBJ2-5
DNA: TGCAGCGTTGAGACAGCGGGAGGGCAAGAGACCCAGTACTTC
CDR3: CSVETAGGQETQYF

size: few
V: TRBV28
D: -
J: TRBJ1-4
DNA: TGTGCCAGCAGTGACAGGGAAAAACTGTTTTTT
CDR3: CASSDREKLFF

size: -
V: TRBV3-1/TRBV3-2
D: -
J: TRBJ1-6
DNA: TGTGCCAGCAGCCAAATGGGGGGAGTTCCCCTCCACTTT
CDR3: CASSQMGGVPLHF

size: -
V: TRBV7-8
D: -
J: TRBJ1-1
DNA: TGTGCCAGCAGCTTAAGGGGGGGGCGATGGACTGAAGCTTTCTTT
CDR3: CASSLRGGRWTEAFF

size: -
V: TRBV27
D: -
J: TRBJ1-4
DNA: TGTGCCAGCAGTTTATGGGGAGGGGAAAAACTGTTTTTT
CDR3: CASSLWGGEKLFF

size: -
V: TRBV7-9
D: -
J: TRBJ2-7
DNA: TGTGCCAGCAGCTTAGAAAGGGGGTTTAGCGGGTCGGGCGAGCAGTACTTC
CDR3: CASSLERGFSGSGEQYF

size: -
V: TRBV27
D: TRBD2
J: TRBJ2-7
DNA: TGTGCCAGCAGGACAGCGGCGGCTAGCGGGAGCAAGGACGAGCAGTACTTC
CDR3: CASRTAAASGSKDEQYF

size: -
V: TRBV28
D: TRBD1
J: TRBJ1-4
DNA: TGTGCCAGCAGCCCTGGACAGGGGCGGGGTTCTGAAAAACTGTTTTTT
CDR3: CASSPGQGRGSEKLFF

size: -
V: TRBV7-3
D: TRBD1
J: TRBJ2-1
DNA: TGTGCCAGCAGCTGGGACAGTTACAATGAGCAGTTCTTC
CDR3: CASSWDSYNEQFF

size: -
V: TRBV6-1
D: TRBD2
J: TRBJ2-4
DNA: TGTGCCAGCAGTGAAGCGTCTGTGGGGGGGGGAAGAATCAAAAACATTCAGTACTTC
CDR3: CASSEASVGGGRIKNIQYF

size: -
V: TRBV3-1/TRBV3-2
D: -
J: TRBJ1-5
DNA: TGTGCCAGCAGCCAAGATCGGGGTCAGCCCCAGCATTTT
CDR3: CASSQDRGQPQHF

size: -
V: TRBV6-4
D: TRBD1
J: TRBJ1-1
DNA: TGTGCCAGCAGTGACTCCTGGGCTCAGGGGGACAGGGAGAAAAACACTGAAGCTTTCTTT
CDR3: CASSDSWAQGDREKNTEAFF

size: once
V: TRBV19
D: -
J: TRBJ1-3
DNA: TGTGCCAGCATGGACAGACGCTCTGGAAACACCATATATTTT
CDR3: CASMDRRSGNTIYF

size: -
V: TRBV5-1
D: -
J: TRBJ1-6
DNA: TGCGCCAGCAGCTTGGCGACTGGAACAGGGCCCCTCCACTTT
CDR3: CASSLATGTGPLHF

size: -
V: TRBV19
D: -
J: TRBJ2-6
DNA: TGTGCCAGTAGTATAAGGGGCTCTGGGGCCAACGTCCTGACTTTC
CDR3: CASSIRGSGANVLTF

size: -
V: TRBV9
D: -
J: TRBJ1-2
DNA: TGTGCCAGCAGCACAACCGGGACATCCGTTAACTATGGCTACACCTTC
CDR3: CASSTTGTSVNYGYTF

size: -
V: TRBV11-2
D: -
J: TRBJ2-3
DNA: TGTGCCAGCAGTAGACAGTCTAGCACAGATACGCAGTATTTT
CDR3: CASSRQSSTDTQYF

size: medium-sized
V: TRBV5-1
D: TRBD1
J: TRBJ2-7
DNA: TGCGCCAGCAGCTTGGCGGGACAGGGGGTCTCAGGGTACTTC
CDR3: CASSLAGQGVSGYF

size: -
V: TRBV30
D: TRBD1
J: TRBJ1-2
DNA: TGTGCCTGGACCCGGGACAGGCCGGGTGGCTACACCTTC
CDR3: CAWTRDRPGGYTF

size: -
V: TRBV5-1
D: -
J: TRBJ2-7
DNA: TGCGCCAGCAGCTTTACAGGGCTGAACGAGCAGTACTTC
CDR3: CASSFTGLNEQYF

size: -
V: TRBV11-2
D: TRBD2
J: TRBJ2-1
DNA: TGTGCCAGCAGCTCGACTAGCGGGCCTTACAATGAGCAGTTCTTC
CDR3: CASSSTSGPYNEQFF

size: -
V: TRBV11-2
D: -
J: TRBJ1-1
DNA: TGTGCCAGCAGCTTAGAAAGGGGCACTGAAGCTTTCTTT
CDR3: CASSLERGTEAFF

size: -
V: TRBV18
D: -
J: TRBJ2-3
DNA: TGTGCCAGCTCATACAGCCCTGGAGGGGCAGATACGCAGTATTTT
CDR3: CASSYSPGGADTQYF

size: -
V: TRBV30
D: -
J: TRBJ2-7
DNA: TGTGCCTGGAGTGCAGTCCTCGAGCAGTACTTC
CDR3: CAWSAVLEQYF

size: -
V: TRBV3-1/TRBV3-2
D: TRBD2
J: TRBJ2-1
DNA: TGTGCCAGCAGCCTCCCTCTAGCGGGAGATGTCTATGAGCAGTTCTTC
CDR3: CASSLPLAGDVYEQFF

size: -
V: TRBV15
D: TRBD1
J: TRBJ1-2
DNA: TGTGCCACCAGCAGAGGGACAGGGGGCAACTATGGCTACACCTTC
CDR3: CATSRGTGGNYGYTF

size: -
V: TRBV6-1
D: -
J: TRBJ1-3
DNA: TGTGCCAGCAGTGAAGTCGGGGAACTACTGAACACCATATATTTT
CDR3: CASSEVGELLNTIYF

size: -
V: TRBV28
D: -
J: TRBJ1-1
DNA: TGTGCCAGCAGTTTGCAGGCACAGCCGAACACTGAAGCTTTCTTT
CDR3: CASSLQAQPNTEAFF

size: -
V: TRBV19
D: -
J: TRBJ2-1
DNA: TGTGCCAGTAGTATAGGGAGCTCCTACAATGAGCAGTTCTTC
CDR3: CASSIGSSYNEQFF

size: -
V: TRBV11-3
D: -
J: TRBJ2-3
DNA: TGTGCCAGCAAGTCCGGTTTGAGCACAGATACGCAGTATTTT
CDR3: CASKSGLSTDTQYF

size: -
V: TRBV18
D: -
J: TRBJ2-5
DNA: TGTGCCAGCTCACCACAGTCCGGGTTCCAAGAGACCCAGTACTTC
CDR3: CASSPQSGFQETQYF

size: -
V: TRBV11-3
D: TRBD1
J: TRBJ2-1
DNA: TGTGCCAGCAGCTTACGACAGGGTTCCTACAATGAGCAGTTCTTC
CDR3: CASSLRQGSYNEQFF

size: -
V: TRBV13
D: -
J: TRBJ2-1
DNA: TGTGCCAGCAGGGGCTGGGACAATGAGCAGTTCTTC
CDR3: CASRGWDNEQFF

size: -
V: TRBV7-9
D: TRBD2
J: TRBJ2-2
DNA: TGTGCCAGCAGCTGGACTAGCGGGGGGGCGAACACCGGGGAGCTGTTTTTT
CDR3: CASSWTSGGANTGELFF

size: once
V: TRBV11-2
D: -
J: TRBJ1-3
DNA: TGTGCCAGCAGCTTAGGAACAGGGCTCGGGAACACCATATATTTT
CDR3: CASSLGTGLGNTIYF

size: -
V: TRBV28
D: TRBD1
J: TRBJ1-4
DNA: TGTGCCAGCAGTTTAGGGACAGCGAATGAAAAACTGTTTTTT
CDR3: CASSLGTANEKLFF

size: -
V: TRBV6-1
D: -
J: TRBJ2-5
DNA: TGTGCCAGCAGTGAAGCTTCCGCCGGGCAAGAGACCCAGTACTTC
CDR3: CASSEASAGQETQYF

size: -
V: TRBV27
D: TRBD2
J: TRBJ2-7
DNA: TGTGCCAGCAGTCCTATCGGACTAGCGGTAACCTACGAGCAGTACTTC
CDR3: CASSPIGLAVTYEQYF

size: -
V: TRBV10-3
D: TRBD2
J: TRBJ2-7
DNA: TGTGCCATCAGTGGGGGCCACTTGTCACTAGCGGATAAAATACGCTCCTACGAGCAGTACTTC
CDR3: CAISGGHLSLADKIRSYEQYF

size: once
V: TRBV7-3
D: -
J: TRBJ2-2
DNA: TGTGCCAGCAGCTTATCGAGGGGACAACAAGGCGGGGAGCTGTTTTTT
CDR3: CASSLSRGQQGGELFF

size: -
V: TRBV9
D: -
J: TRBJ2-2
DNA: TGTGCCAGCAGCGGAGGGCCCACCGGGGAGCTGTTTTTT
CDR3: CASSGGPTGELFF

size: -
V: TRBV6-5
D: -
J: TRBJ1-2
DNA: TGTGCCAGCAGTTACTCTCGGGGGTATGGCTACACCTTC
CDR3: CASSYSRGYGYTF

size: -
V: TRBV4-1
D: -
J: TRBJ2-3
DNA: TGCGCCAGCAGCCAGGACGGGACTCGGGAAGATACGCAGTATTTT
CDR3: CASSQDGTREDTQYF

size: once
V: TRBV2
D: -
J: TRBJ1-2
DNA: TGTGCCAGCAGTTCCGGACGGGAACTCTATGGCTACACCTTC
CDR3: CASSSGRELYGYTF

size: -
V: TRBV5-1
D: TRBD1
J: TRBJ2-5
DNA: TGCGCCAGCAGCCGCGGAGGACAGGGTGGAGAGACCCAGTACTTC
CDR3: CASSRGGQGGETQYF

size: once
V: TRBV10-3
D: TRBD2
J: TRBJ2-1
DNA: TGTGCCATCGCCCGCGGGGGGCAAGTAGTTAATGAGCAGTTCTTC
CDR3: CAIARGGQVVNEQFF